This TCR beta chain came from a study of post-analysis software for immune sequencing data. Study-level findings and limits: The five TRBV segments detected at higher frequency in patients than in controls included TRBV5-6, TRBV5-1 and TRBV20-1.

On this clonotype: Its antigen is as yet unknown.

Built from TCR beta cDNA, the libraries had unique molecular identifiers in them. TCRdb redid the calling of the PCR reads with MiXCR, one entry per CDR3 protein. The table records 600,000 to 750,000 distinct CDR3 sequences, 59% of them present only once. Per germline, CDR1 SQVTM and CDR2 ANQGSEA. Between the trimmed V and J ends, which lost 4 bases and 8 bases, there was a span of 17 bases. This CDR3 is built from 13 residues. Sequencing was performed on blood. The TCR comes from a girl between 2 and 10 years old with multiple sclerosis. V and J are TRBV29-1 and TRBJ1-2; weak D call: TRBD1 (5 bases). This CDR3 is CSVVGQGGWGYTF. As DNA, the CDR3 is TGCAGCGTTGTCGGGCAGGGAGGATGGGGCTACACCTTC.